A selection of T cell receptor beta chains follows, all from one sample in a study of blood T cell repertoires in COVID-19. Sequenced by immunoSEQ multiplex PCR; TCRdb stores in-frame clones only, minus some. The sample has about 250,000 clones, roughly 80% seen once; the top ten hold approximately 4%. Sequencing used peripheral blood. The source of these receptors is a man aged 50-60 years with active or convalescent COVID-19. Both conserved end residues are part of each CDR3. A D gene is named only where the DNA matches it firmly. Clone size appears in some rows only: once, few, many, or a class for an expanded clone.

>NA|TRBV29-1|few|TRBJ1-5
TGCAGCGCCCGGACAGATTACAATCAGCCCCAGCATTTT
CSARTDYNQPQHF
>NA|TRBV12-3/TRBV12-4|NA|TRBJ1-1
TGTGCCAGCAGTGGGACTAACACTGAAGCTTTCTTT
CASSGTNTEAFF
>TRBD1|TRBV6-5|NA|TRBJ1-2
TGTGCCAGCAGTTACCGGGACAGGGGGACTGGCTACACCTTC
CASSYRDRGTGYTF
>NA|TRBV9|NA|TRBJ2-3
TGTGCCAGCAGCGTAGGAGGGTTCGGGGATACGCAGTATTTT
CASSVGGFGDTQYF
>TRBD1|TRBV29-1|NA|TRBJ2-7
TGCAGCGTTGGGACAGGGGATACCTACGAGCAGTACTTC
CSVGTGDTYEQYF
>NA|TRBV5-1|NA|TRBJ2-7
TGCGCCAGCAGTATGGGAGGCGGGGGCCCGTCCTACGAGCAGTACTTC
CASSMGGGGPSYEQYF
>NA|TRBV4-3|NA|TRBJ2-2
TGCGCCAGCAGCTTTAGCAGCACCGGGGAGCTGTTTTTT
CASSFSSTGELFF
>NA|TRBV20-1|NA|TRBJ1-5
TGCAGTGCTAGTCGGGGGATCGATCAGCCCCAGCATTTT
CSASRGIDQPQHF
>NA|TRBV6-5|NA|TRBJ2-2
TGTGCCAGCAAGAAAGGGGCTGGCGGGGAGCTGTTTTTT
CASKKGAGGELFF
>NA|TRBV18|NA|TRBJ2-3
TGTGCCAGCTCACCATTACAGGGTACCTCAGGTACGCAGTATTTT
CASSPLQGTSGTQYF
>NA|TRBV9|few|TRBJ2-3
TGTGCCAGCAGCCCCCAGTCAGATACGCAGTATTTT
CASSPQSDTQYF
>NA|TRBV6-2/TRBV6-3|NA|TRBJ1-1
TGTGCCAGCAGCCCTAGCGGGGGGGCAAACACTGAAGCTTTCTTT
CASSPSGGANTEAFF
>NA|TRBV27|NA|TRBJ2-5
TGTGCCAGCAGTGGGGCGGGGGCATTTGAGACCCAGTACTTC
CASSGAGAFETQYF
>NA|TRBV19|NA|TRBJ1-1
TGTGCCAGTAGTATAGTCACGGGGGTCTCTGAAGCTTTCTTT
CASSIVTGVSEAFF
>TRBD1|TRBV23-1|once|TRBJ2-7
TGCGCCAGCAGTCAGATGGGACAGCTCTACGAGCAGTACTTC
CASSQMGQLYEQYF
>TRBD1|TRBV5-8|NA|TRBJ1-5
TGTGCCAGCAGCTTGCATGGGACAGGGGATCAGCCCCAGCATTTT
CASSLHGTGDQPQHF
>TRBD2|TRBV28|NA|TRBJ2-3
TGTGCCAGCAGTTATATTAGCGGGGTCACAGATACGCAGTATTTT
CASSYISGVTDTQYF
>NA|TRBV5-1|few|TRBJ1-1
TGCGCCAGCAGCTTTCAGGCTGTGGAAGCTTTCTTT
CASSFQAVEAFF
>NA|TRBV5-6|NA|TRBJ2-3
TGTGCCAGCAGCCACCCACAGGGCTCTAGCACAGATACGCAGTATTTT
CASSHPQGSSTDTQYF
>TRBD2|TRBV11-3|NA|TRBJ2-5
TGTGCCAGCAGCTTATCTAGCGGGGATCAAGAGACCCAGTACTTC
CASSLSSGDQETQYF
>NA|TRBV5-1|NA|TRBJ2-3
TGCGCCAGCAGCTTGGTAGGGGGTCCAGATACGCAGTATTTT
CASSLVGGPDTQYF
>NA|TRBV6-5|NA|TRBJ2-6
TGTGCCAGCTCTCTATCTGGGGCCAACGTCCTGACTTTC
CASSLSGANVLTF
>TRBD1|TRBV19|NA|TRBJ1-4
TGTGCCAGTAGTATAGGGCCCGGACAGGGCGGAGAAAAACTGTTTTTT
CASSIGPGQGGEKLFF
>NA|TRBV5-6|NA|TRBJ2-7
TGTGCCAGCAGCTTGTTTCTAGTGTACGAGCAGTACTTC
CASSLFLVYEQYF
>NA|TRBV4-1|few|TRBJ1-2
TGCGCCAGCAGCCAAGATCAGGGGATCCATGGCTACACCTTC
CASSQDQGIHGYTF
>NA|TRBV11-2|NA|TRBJ2-2
TGTGCCAGCAGCCTACTAGAAAGCGGCGGGGAGCTGTTTTTT
CASSLLESGGELFF
>TRBD1|TRBV7-2|NA|TRBJ2-6
TGTGCCAGCAGCCTTCTGGGACAGCACTCTGGGGCCAACGTCCTGACTTTC
CASSLLGQHSGANVLTF
>TRBD1|TRBV28|NA|TRBJ2-2
TGTGCCAGCAGTCGCAGGGGGCCGGCCGGGGAGCTGTTTTTT
CASSRRGPAGELFF
>NA|TRBV28|NA|TRBJ1-3
TGTGCCAGCAGCCCTACCCCTCACTCTGGAAACACCATATATTTT
CASSPTPHSGNTIYF
>NA|TRBV28|NA|TRBJ1-6
TGTGCCAGCACCCAGGGAGGCCCTAATTCACCCCTCCACTTT
CASTQGGPNSPLHF
>NA|TRBV29-1|NA|TRBJ2-7
TGCAGCGCCTTCGGGAGCTCCTACGAGCAGTACTTC
CSAFGSSYEQYF
>NA|TRBV24-1|NA|TRBJ1-6
TGTGCCACCACCCCGCCGGAGGACTATAATTCACCCCTCCACTTT
CATTPPEDYNSPLHF
>NA|TRBV7-9|NA|TRBJ1-2
TGTGCCAGCAGCTTAGCTTCACAGACCTATGGCTACACCTTC
CASSLASQTYGYTF
>NA|TRBV5-4|NA|TRBJ2-7
TGTGCCATGTCCGTTTATGGGCAACCCTACGAGCAGTACTTC
CAMSVYGQPYEQYF
>TRBD1|TRBV7-8|NA|TRBJ1-5
TGTGCCAGCAGCCTAGGGACAGGTATTAATCAGCCCCAGCATTTT
CASSLGTGINQPQHF
>TRBD1|TRBV14|NA|TRBJ1-4
TGTGCCAGCAGGCGGACAGGGTGGGACGAAAAACTGTTTTTT
CASRRTGWDEKLFF
>NA|TRBV4-1|once|TRBJ1-5
TGCGCCAGCAGCCAAGAAGGACTCAATCAGCCCCAGCATTTT
CASSQEGLNQPQHF
>NA|TRBV7-2|NA|TRBJ1-2
TGTGCCAGCAGCTCGCAGGGTTTAGTCGACTATGGCTACACCTTC
CASSSQGLVDYGYTF
>TRBD1|TRBV5-4|NA|TRBJ1-6
TGTGCCAGCAGCTTCTTTAAGGGACAGGGAAGTTCACCCCTCCACTTT
CASSFFKGQGSSPLHF
>NA|TRBV4-1|NA|TRBJ2-6
TGCGCCAGCAGCCAAGATGGACCCCCGGACAGAATCTCTGGGGCCAACGTCCTGACTTTC
CASSQDGPPDRISGANVLTF
>NA|TRBV30|NA|TRBJ1-4
TGTGCCGGACAAATAGCCCAAATGTCTAAACTGTTTTTT
CAGQIAQMSKLFF
>TRBD1|TRBV5-4|NA|TRBJ1-2
TGTGCCAGCAGCTTCGATAGGGGACAGAACTATGGCTACACCTTC
CASSFDRGQNYGYTF
>NA|TRBV28|NA|TRBJ1-1
TGTGCCAGCAGTCCCCATCAACCGGGGACTGAAGCTTTCTTT
CASSPHQPGTEAFF
>TRBD2|TRBV5-1|NA|TRBJ2-7
TGCGCCAGCGCGTTAGCGGGGGGGCCCCACGAGCAGTACTTC
CASALAGGPHEQYF
>NA|TRBV9|NA|TRBJ2-2
TGTGCCAGCAGCGTAGCGGCAGGGGGGATCACCGGGGAGCTGTTTTTT
CASSVAAGGITGELFF
>NA|TRBV5-1|NA|TRBJ2-2
TGCGCCAGCAGCTTCGGGCAGGGCGGCACCGGGGAGCTGTTTTTT
CASSFGQGGTGELFF
>NA|TRBV7-9|NA|TRBJ2-1
TGTGCCAGCAGCCCCGGTGAACTAGCCATCTACAATGAGCAGTTCTTC
CASSPGELAIYNEQFF
>TRBD2|TRBV30|NA|TRBJ2-1
TGTGCCTGGAGCGCCACTAGCGATGAGCAGTTCTTC
CAWSATSDEQFF
>NA|TRBV21-1|NA|TRBJ2-7
TGTGCCCGTCCGTGGAGGTGGTACGAGCAGTACTTC
CARPWRWYEQYF
>NA|TRBV19|NA|TRBJ1-1
TGTGCCAGTAGTATAAGGGGGGGAACGGGGAGAACGGGAGCTTTCTTT
CASSIRGGTGRTGAFF
>TRBD1|TRBV4-2|NA|TRBJ2-2
TGTGCCAGCAGCCAAGGGACAGGGAGTGGGGAGCTGTTTTTT
CASSQGTGSGELFF
>TRBD1|TRBV27|NA|TRBJ1-1
TGTGCCAGCCGATATCAATCAGGGGGCACTGAAGCTTTCTTT
CASRYQSGGTEAFF
>TRBD1|TRBV30|NA|TRBJ1-1
TGTGCCTGTCAGGGGGGAATGAACACTGAAGCTTTCTTT
CACQGGMNTEAFF
>NA|TRBV2|NA|TRBJ1-2
TGTGCCAGCAGTGATGGTACAGGGTTAGGCTATGGCTACACCTTC
CASSDGTGLGYGYTF
>NA|TRBV19|once|TRBJ1-1
TGTGCCAGTAGTCCCCAACAGGGTATGAACACTGAAGCTTTCTTT
CASSPQQGMNTEAFF
>TRBD2|TRBV13|NA|TRBJ2-1
TGTGCCAGCAGCCCTCGCGGGAGCATTTACAATGAGCAGTTCTTC
CASSPRGSIYNEQFF
>TRBD2|TRBV19|NA|TRBJ2-5
TGTGCCAGTAGCCGGGCGGGGGGAGAGACCCAGTACTTC
CASSRAGGETQYF
>TRBD1|TRBV29-1|NA|TRBJ2-7
TGCAGCGCCAAGACAGGGTTCGAGCAGTACTTC
CSAKTGFEQYF
>TRBD2|TRBV5-1|NA|TRBJ2-1
TGCGCCAGCAGCCTGTCCGGGACTAGGGGTTACAATGAGCAGTTCTTC
CASSLSGTRGYNEQFF
>TRBD1|TRBV27|NA|TRBJ1-4
TGTGCCAGCAGTTTATCGGACAGGGAGCGCGAAAAACTGTTTTTT
CASSLSDREREKLFF